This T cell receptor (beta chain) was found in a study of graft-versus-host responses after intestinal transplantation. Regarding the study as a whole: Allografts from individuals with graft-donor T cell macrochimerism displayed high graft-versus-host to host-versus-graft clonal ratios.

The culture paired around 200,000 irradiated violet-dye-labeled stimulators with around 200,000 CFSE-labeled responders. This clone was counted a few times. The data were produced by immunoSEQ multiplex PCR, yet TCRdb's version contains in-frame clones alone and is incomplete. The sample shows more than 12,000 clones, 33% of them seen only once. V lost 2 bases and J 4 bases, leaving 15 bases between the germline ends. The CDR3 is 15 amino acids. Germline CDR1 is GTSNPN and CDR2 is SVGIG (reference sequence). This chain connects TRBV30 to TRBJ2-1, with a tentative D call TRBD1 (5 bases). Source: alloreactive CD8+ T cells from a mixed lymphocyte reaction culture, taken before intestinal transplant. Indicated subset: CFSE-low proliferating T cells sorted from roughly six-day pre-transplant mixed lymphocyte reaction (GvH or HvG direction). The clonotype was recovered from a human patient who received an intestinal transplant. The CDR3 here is CAWSRDREIYNEQFF. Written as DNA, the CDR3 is TGTGCCTGGAGTCGTGACAGAGAGATTTACAATGAGCAGTTCTTC.